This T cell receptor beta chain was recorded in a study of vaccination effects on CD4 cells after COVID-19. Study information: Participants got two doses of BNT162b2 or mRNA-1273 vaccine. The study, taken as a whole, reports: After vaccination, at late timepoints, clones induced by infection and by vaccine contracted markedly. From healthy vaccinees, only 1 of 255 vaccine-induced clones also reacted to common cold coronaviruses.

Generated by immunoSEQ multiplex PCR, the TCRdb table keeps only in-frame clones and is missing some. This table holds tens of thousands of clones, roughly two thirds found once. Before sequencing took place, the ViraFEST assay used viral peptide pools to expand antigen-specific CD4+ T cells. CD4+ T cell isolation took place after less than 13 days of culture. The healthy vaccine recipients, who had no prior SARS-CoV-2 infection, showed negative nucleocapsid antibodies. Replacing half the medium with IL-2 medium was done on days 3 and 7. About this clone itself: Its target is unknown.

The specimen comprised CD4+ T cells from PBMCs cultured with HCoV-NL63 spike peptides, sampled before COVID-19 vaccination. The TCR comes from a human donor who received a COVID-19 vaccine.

The CDR3 DNA is TGTGCCAGCAGCTTAACAGAATTTGAGCAGTTCTTC. Encoded protein: CASSLTEFEQFF. J is TRBJ2-1 and V is TRBV11-3; D remains ambiguous. The V gene's germline CDR1 is SGHNT and CDR2 YENEEA. Trimming cost V 2 bases and J 9 bases, with 8 bases left between them. The CDR3 is 12 amino acids.